The source of this T cell receptor (beta chain) is a study of T cells in Graves' hyperthyroidism and ophthalmopathy. Points from the study as a whole: Clonotypes that were expanded in thyroid above 0.001 mostly appeared in blood too.

Each patient was aged 18 to 65 and had newly diagnosed hyperthyroidism of under 2 months' duration. Germline trimming cut 2 bases from V and 5 bases from J; bases unmatched to any gene: 15. This CDR3 is 17 amino acids long. Per the germline V gene, CDR1 is DFQATT and CDR2 is SNEGSKA (reference sequence). TCR beta CDR3 regions were amplified from RNA. RT-PCR in the first round (using the HTBI primer set) targeted the TCR CDR3. TCRdb passed the multiplex PCR reads through MiXCR, listing each CDR3 protein once. The sample contains about 210,000 distinct CDR3 sequences, 17% of which appear only once. This clonotype has a count of ten or more. Its antigen remains unknown.

The TCR originated in a man in his forties or fifties with Graves' hyperthyroidism. Material: blood. The chain has TRBV20-1 and TRBJ2-3; TRBD2 aligns across 8 bases. The CDR3 region has the DNA TGCAGTGCTAGATTGCCCGTTAGCGGGGCGTTCAAAGATACGCAGTATTTT. This translates into CSARLPVSGAFKDTQYF.